Presented here are 10 T cell receptor beta chains from one specimen sequenced in a study of beta chain features in type 1 diabetes (dated by TCRdb to between 2017 and 2018). The protocol used for the library was the immunoSEQ multiplex PCR assay. All of the isolated RNA was reverse transcribed with the High Capacity cDNA Reverse Transcription Kit, so expressed TCRB transcripts were sequenced. TCRdb holds this immuneACCESS table with in-frame rearrangements only. Some clones are missing; in checked studies, unresolved V genes explain under half, and the rest has no known cause. The sample has 350,000 or so clones on record, about 18% of them singletons. The top ten clones comprise approximately 0.041% of the sample. Sample: naive CD4+ T cells from blood. The sample's cell subset or site label is to be understood as: true naive CD4+ T cells. The receptor set was obtained from a woman younger than 30 in good health.

This clone was seen a few times. The chain combines TRBV6-1 with TRBJ1-5; the D is unclear. CDR1 and CDR2 from the germline V gene are MNHNS and SASEGT. V was cut by 2 bases and J by 4 bases, with 6 bases left in between. This CDR3 is built from 13 residues. CDR3 region: CASSERDNQPQHF. CDR3 nucleotide sequence: TGTGCCAGCAGTGAACGAGATAATCAGCCCCAGCATTTT.

The rearrangement joins TRBV27 to TRBJ1-2, with 7 bases identical to TRBD1. The CDR3 is 13 residues long. Per germline, CDR1 MNHEY and CDR2 SMNVEV (reference sequence). V gave up 2 bases and J gave up 7 bases; unmatched junction bases: 4. CDR3 amino acids: CASSLKGASGYTF. In DNA form, the CDR3 reads TGTGCCAGCAGTTTAAAGGGGGCGTCTGGCTACACCTTC.

The chain employs TRBV9 and TRBJ2-7, with 8 positions matching TRBD1. The junction had 5 bases not matched to a gene; V was cut back by 0 bases and J by 3 bases. CDR1 is SGDLS, CDR2 YYNGEE, per germline. This CDR3 contains 15 residues. CDR3 nucleotide sequence: TGTGCCAGCAGCGTAGCAGGGGGCAATGTCTACGAGCAGTACTTC. It translates to CASSVAGGNVYEQYF.

V and J are TRBV4-1 and TRBJ1-4; D is undetermined. V was shortened by 2 bases and J by 5 bases, with 9 bases between the two germline ends. Germline CDR1 and CDR2: MGHRA and YSYEKL. This CDR3 spans 14 amino acids. The CDR3 nucleotides read TGCGCCAGCAGCCAATTTTGGCAGAATGAAAAACTGTTTTTT. Translation gives CASSQFWQNEKLFF.

V gene TRBV10-3 combines with J gene TRBJ1-2; a possible D gene is TRBD1 (5 bases). The CDR3 covers 13 residues. With 2 bases removed from V and 5 bases from J, the gap between germline ends came to 9 bases. Germline V gene sequence: CDR1 ENHRY, CDR2 SYGVKD. CDR3 in amino acids: CAISEPQGYGYTF. The CDR3 nucleotides read TGTGCCATCAGTGAGCCGCAGGGATATGGCTACACCTTC.

V is TRBV6-5 and J is TRBJ2-1, with D perhaps matching TRBD2 (5 bases). CDR3 length: 14 residues. Germline values: CDR1 MNHEY, CDR2 SVGAGI. The germline V and J ends were trimmed by 5 bases and 0 bases, with 8 bases remaining between them. The CDR3 protein is CASSRRGSYNEQFF. Here the CDR3 DNA reads TGTGCCAGCAGTCGACGGGGCTCCTACAATGAGCAGTTCTTC.

This clone has only a few counts. The rearrangement uses TRBV25-1 and TRBJ2-5; D unclear. The V gene's germline CDR1 is MGHDK and CDR2 SYGVNS. The CDR3 has 13 residues. With 0 bases removed from V and 6 bases from J, the gap between germline ends came to 8 bases. Here the CDR3 reads CASSEYQRQTQYF. Here the CDR3 DNA reads TGTGCCAGCAGTGAATATCAGAGGCAGACCCAGTACTTC.

Only a few counts were recorded for this clone. CDR3 region: CASSLPPGLTIYNEQFF. CDR3 in DNA: TGCGCCAGCAGCCTCCCCCCCGGACTGACGATCTACAATGAGCAGTTCTTC. The gene calls are TRBV4-1 and TRBJ2-1; D is possibly TRBD2 (5 bases). The V and J ends lost 4 bases and 3 bases respectively, with 19 bases between them. Germline CDR1 is MGHRA and CDR2 is YSYEKL. This CDR3 region has 17 residues.

This clone was seen more than once but under ten times. The gene calls are TRBV2 and TRBJ2-7; 8 bases line up with TRBD1. The CDR3 extends over 13 amino acids. J gave up 0 bases and V 6 bases, and 1 base lay outside the gene matches. In germline, CDR1 is SNHLY, CDR2 FYNNEI. The CDR3 bases are TGTGCCAGCAGGGACAGGGCCTCCTACGAGCAGTACTTC. Its translation is CASRDRASYEQYF. Complete variable domain (other parts from reference TRBV2 and TRBJ2-7): EPEVTQTPSHQVTQMGQEVILRCVPISNHLYFYWYRQILGQKVEFLVSFYNNEISEKSEIFDDQFSVERPDGSNFTLKIRSTKLEDSAMYFCASRDRASYEQYFGPGTRLTVT.

V usage is TRBV4-1 and J usage is TRBJ1-2, with a weak D call TRBD1 (5 bases). This CDR3 has 16 amino acids. V lost 1 base and J lost 4, with 16 bases in between. Germline CDR1 and CDR2: MGHRA and YSYEKL. Here the CDR3 DNA reads TGCGCCAGCAGCCAAGGGGGCCGGGCCGAGCTCTATGGCTACACCTTC. This sequence encodes CASSQGGRAELYGYTF.